This T cell receptor (beta chain) was documented in a study of cytomegalovirus exposure and HLA in healthy donors. Primers: 60 Vbeta forward and 13 Jbeta reverse. TCRdb's copy holds only in-frame clones and misses some; the assay was immunoSEQ multiplex PCR. This listing includes 100,000 to 150,000 clones. The CDR3 contains 14 residues. The V gene end was trimmed by 2 bases and the J gene end by 4 bases; junction bases not matched to a gene: 4. Germline values: CDR1 MNHEY, CDR2 SMNVEV (reference sequence). What was sequenced was PBMCs. This TCR derives from a woman between 40 and 50 years old in good health and CMV-seropositive. V usage is TRBV27 and J usage is TRBJ2-7; 8 nucleotides agree with TRBD1. CDR3 protein: CASSLQGARYEQYF. CDR3 in DNA: TGTGCCAGCAGTTTACAGGGGGCTCGTTACGAGCAGTACTTC.